Below, 23 T cell receptor beta chains from the same sample are listed, as sequenced in a study of blood T cells in healthy people across ages. A J-beta primer mix and a sample-barcoded 5' primer were used in a second PCR of about 6 to 12 cycles. Each CDR3 protein is one row after TCRdb ran MiXCR on the 5' RACE reads. The sample contains some 710,000 distinct CDR3 sequences, 22% of which appear only once. The sample was blood. The origin of the receptors is a man aged 65 to 85 in good health.

This clonotype was counted only a few times. The chain links TRBV20-1 to TRBJ1-4; D is unresolved. The CDR3 extends over 15 amino acids. The germline V gene has CDR1 DFQATT and CDR2 SNEGSKA (reference sequence). V was pared by 0 bases and J by 7 bases, with 15 bases between. This chain's CDR3 is CSARDQARNGEKLFF. As DNA, the CDR3 is TGCAGTGCTAGAGACCAGGCACGTAATGGTGAAAAACTGTTTTTT.

A few counts support this clonotype. The V gene is TRBV20-1, the J gene TRBJ1-2, with a weak D call TRBD1 (5 bases). The V and J ends lost 3 bases and 8 bases respectively, with 13 bases between them. The germline gives CDR1 DFQATT, CDR2 SNEGSKA (reference sequence). The CDR3 is 12 residues long. The CDR3 nucleotides read TGCAGTGCTAGTCCCGGGGGTCGGGGCTACACCTTC. This gives the protein CSASPGGRGYTF.

The chain couples TRBV5-6 to TRBJ1-2; 8 nucleotides align to TRBD1. Germline loops: CDR1 SGHDT, CDR2 YYEEEE. The CDR3 is made up of 15 amino acids. The V and J ends lost 4 bases and 7 bases, in that order; junction bases with no gene match: 12. The CDR3 here is CASSLQDRASGGYTF. Written as DNA, the CDR3 is TGTGCCAGCAGCCTCCAGGACAGGGCGTCCGGTGGCTACACCTTC.

In this sample, this clonotype turned up many times. The rearrangement uses TRBV7-2 and TRBJ2-5; TRBD2 is a possible D gene (5 bases). The CDR3 is 14 amino acids. V was clipped by 0 bases and J by 3 bases, with 8 bases between them. CDR1 SGHTA and CDR2 FQGNSA come from the germline V gene. The CDR3 region is CASSLASGKETQYF. The CDR3 DNA is TGTGCCAGCAGCTTAGCGTCCGGGAAAGAGACCCAGTACTTC.

V is TRBV20-1 and J is TRBJ1-1; D is unresolved. This CDR3 spans 14 amino acids. Trimming cost V 1 base and J 4 bases, with 13 bases left between them. Germline values: CDR1 DFQATT, CDR2 SNEGSKA (reference sequence). The DNA of the CDR3 is TGCAGTGCTAGAGGAATGGGAGGGAGCACTGAAGCTTTCTTT. Protein product: CSARGMGGSTEAFF.

Worth noting for this clonotype: A read error may be the cause here, since a much bigger clone is one base away. The chain recombines TRBV5-1 with TRBJ2-5; D is ambiguous. CDR3 length equals 11 residues. Germline-derived CDR1 and CDR2 are SGHRS and YFSETQ. Trimming left V 1 base short and J 9 bases short, with 7 bases between. The CDR3 nucleotides are TGCGCCAGCAGCTTGATGGAGCCCCAGTACTTC. Protein product: CASSLMEPQYF. Complete variable domain (other parts from reference TRBV5-1 and TRBJ2-5): KAGVTQTPRYLIKTRGQQVTLSCSPISGHRSVSWYQQTPGQGLQFLFEYFSETQRNKGNFPGRFSGRQFSNSRSEMNVSTLELGDSALYLCASSLMEPQYFGPGTRLLVL.

The CDR3 region is CASSEEGASYNEQFF. In DNA form, the CDR3 reads TGTGCCAGCAGTGAAGAGGGGGCATCCTACAATGAGCAGTTCTTC. The chain joins TRBV6-4 to TRBJ2-1; 7 nucleotides agree with TRBD1. The CDR3 is 15 residues long. V dropped 3 bases and J dropped 1; count of bases not matched to a gene: 3. The germline V gene encodes CDR1 MRHNA and CDR2 SNTAGT.

This clonotype was picked up a small number of times. The V call is TRBV5-8, the J call TRBJ2-2, with 7 bases lining up with TRBD2. The CDR3 runs to 15 residues. V was clipped by 4 bases and J by 6 bases; unmatched bases: 9. Germline values: CDR1 SGHTS, CDR2 YDEGEE. The CDR3 DNA reads as TGTGCCAGCAGCCGCTGGGGGGGACTGTCCGGGGAGCTGTTTTTT. Translated: CASSRWGGLSGELFF.

The CDR3 sequence is CASSLVPAAGTDTQYF. CDR3 in DNA: TGCGCCAGCAGCTTGGTTCCAGCCGCCGGCACAGATACGCAGTATTTT. The chain combines TRBV5-1 with TRBJ2-3; D unresolved. This CDR3 has 16 residues. Trimming cost V 0 bases and J 1 base, with 12 bases left between them. Germline lookup yields CDR1 SGHRS and CDR2 YFSETQ.

In its sample, this clonotype was seen a few times. The gene calls are TRBV6-6 and TRBJ1-2; no definite D call. Germline values: CDR1 MNHNY, CDR2 SVGAGI (reference sequence). This CDR3 is built from 10 residues. Trimming left V 4 bases short and J 5 bases short, with 2 bases between. CDR3: CASSSYGYTF. The CDR3 coding sequence is TGTGCCAGCAGTTCTTATGGCTACACCTTC.

Only a few counts were recorded for this clonotype. V is TRBV28 and J is TRBJ2-7; the match to TRBD2 covers 10 bases. This CDR3 has 14 residues. Losses at the gene ends were 6 bases for V and 2 bases for J; bases not matched to a gene: 4. The germline V gene has CDR1 MDHEN and CDR2 SYDVKM. Written as DNA, the CDR3 is TGTGCCAGCAGCAGGCTAGCGGGAGCCTACGAGCAGTACGTC. It encodes CASSRLAGAYEQYV.

This chain joins TRBV4-3 and TRBJ2-1; no clear D. The J call is doubtful: the DNA matches TRBJ2-7 better. Germline CDR1 reads LGHNA; CDR2 reads YSLEER. The CDR3 loop spans 19 amino acids. Here the CDR3 DNA reads TGCGCCAGCAGCCAAGTTAAGGGTGACTTGTACAACCTCTCCTACGAGCAGTACGTC. It is translated as CASSQVKGDLYNLSYEQYV.

This sequence joins TRBV7-2 and TRBJ1-6, with D unresolved. This CDR3 has 15 amino acids. The V and J ends lost 1 base and 4 bases respectively, with 8 bases between them. CDR1 and CDR2 from the germline V gene are SGHTA and FQGNSA. CDR3 nucleotides: TGTGCCAGCAGCTTAGTTGACGGGTATAATTCACCCCTCCACTTT. It encodes CASSLVDGYNSPLHF.

The chain carries TRBV12-3 or TRBV12-4 and TRBJ1-5; 8 nucleotides align to TRBD1. The V and J ends lost 6 bases and 6 bases, in that order; junction bases with no gene match: 4. CDR3 length equals 13 residues. This chain's CDR3 is CASREDRVQPQHF. DNA of the CDR3: TGTGCCAGCAGGGAGGACAGGGTTCAGCCCCAGCATTTT.

This clonotype came up a few times. V usage is TRBV29-1 and J usage is TRBJ2-5, with D tentatively TRBD1 (6 bases). Germline lookup yields CDR1 SQVTM and CDR2 ANQGSEA. There are 16 residues in the CDR3. V lost 3 bases, J lost 2 bases, and 19 bases lay in between. CDR3 residues: CSVEGERVQGQETQYF. The CDR3 bases are TGCAGCGTTGAGGGGGAGAGGGTACAGGGACAAGAGACCCAGTACTTC.

This clonotype was counted only a few times. The genes are TRBV10-3 and TRBJ2-1; D ambiguous. Germline CDR1 and CDR2: ENHRY and SYGVKD. This CDR3 has 14 residues. The ends were cut back, 7 bases at V and 0 bases at J, with 10 bases in the middle. CDR3 coding DNA: TGTGCCATCAAGGCTCTCAGCTCCTACAATGAGCAGTTCTTC. This codes for CAIKALSSYNEQFF.

This clonotype was found many times. The genes are TRBV28 and TRBJ2-3; D might be TRBD2 (5 bases). Trimming took off 5 bases at V and 3 bases at J, with 9 bases between the two ends. Germline lookup yields CDR1 MDHEN and CDR2 SYDVKM. This CDR3 has 13 amino acids. Written as DNA, the CDR3 is TGTGCCAGCAGTCCCACTAGTACAGATACGCAGTATTTT. Translation gives CASSPTSTDTQYF. The complete variable domain, with remaining parts taken from reference TRBV28 and TRBJ2-3, reads DVKVTQSSRYLVKRTGEKVFLECVQDMDHENMFWYRQDPGLGLRLIYFSYDVKMKEKGDIPEGYSVSREKKERFSLILESASTNQTSMYLCASSPTSTDTQYFGPGTRLTVL.

This clonotype showed up many times. The J gene is TRBJ2-5, the V gene TRBV7-2; TRBD1 agrees at 8 bases. This CDR3 is 14 amino acids long. Germline CDR1 and CDR2: SGHTA and FQGNSA. After removal of 5 bases from V and 2 bases from J, the junction contained 4 bases not matched to a gene. CDR3 in DNA: TGTGCCAGCAGCCGACAGGGGATACAAGAGACCCAGTACTTC. Translating gives CASSRQGIQETQYF.

This clonotype was recorded at least ten times. V is TRBV19 and J is TRBJ2-1; 16 nucleotides line up with TRBD2. This CDR3 is built from 16 residues. V trimming: 3 bases; J trimming: 7 bases; junction bases outside the gene matches: 3. Germline V gives CDR1 LNHDA, CDR2 SQIVND (reference sequence). The chain's CDR3 is CASSIGTSGRGNEQFF. CDR3 DNA sequence: TGTGCCAGTAGTATCGGGACTAGCGGGAGGGGGAATGAGCAGTTCTTC.

The J gene is TRBJ2-3, the V gene TRBV7-3, with a possible D match to TRBD2 (6 bases). Deletions cut 5 bases from V and 2 bases from J, with 17 bases between. CDR3 length: 16 residues. Germline V gene data show CDR1 as SGHTA and CDR2 as FQGTGA. CDR3 sequence: CASSPYQRAFTDTQYF. For the CDR3, the DNA is TGTGCCAGCAGCCCCTACCAGCGGGCCTTCACAGATACGCAGTATTTT.

The chain uses TRBV5-1 and TRBJ2-5, with D perhaps TRBD2 (6 bases). V was shortened by 8 bases and J by 2 bases, with 13 bases between the two germline ends. Germline lookup yields CDR1 SGHRS and CDR2 YFSETQ. The CDR3 runs 13 residues. The CDR3 loop reads CASAAGTQETQYF. The CDR3 DNA reads TGCGCCAGTGCGGCGGGGACTCAAGAGACCCAGTACTTC.

This clonotype has a single count. The chain combines TRBV6-4 with TRBJ2-3; TRBD1 might be the D (6 bases). The germline V and J ends were trimmed by 4 bases and 4 bases, with 12 bases remaining between them. The CDR3 length is 14 residues. Germline V lookup: CDR1 MRHNA, CDR2 SNTAGT. The CDR3 is CASSGLDRPDTQYF. DNA for the CDR3: TGTGCCAGCAGTGGACTCGACAGGCCAGATACGCAGTATTTT.

This clonotype was recorded once. The CDR3 protein is CASSQASTGGNTIYF. The CDR3 DNA follows: TGTGCCAGCAGCCAGGCGTCGACAGGGGGAAACACCATATATTTT. This rearrangement joins TRBV12-3 or TRBV12-4 to TRBJ1-3, with TRBD1 identical over 7 bases. The J segment lost 4 bases and the V segment lost 6 bases, leaving 9 bases of the junction unmatched. This CDR3 spans 15 amino acids.